The source of this T cell receptor (beta chain) is a study of T-cell reconstitution after alpha-beta-depleted transplantation in children. Trimming removed 1 base from V and 4 bases from J; junction bases left unmatched: 4. CDR3 length: 14 residues. Germline assignment: CDR1 SGHRS and CDR2 YFSETQ. Unique molecular identifiers tagged the TCRbeta library. TCRdb re-derived calls from the PCR reads in MiXCR, one entry per CDR3 protein. The table has some 490,000 distinct CDR3 sequences, roughly an eighth seen once. This clonotype was picked up many times. The material sequenced was PBMCs from the stem cell graft donor, taken from the stem cell graft. The rearrangement joins TRBV5-1 to TRBJ2-7; 8 nucleotides agree with TRBD1. This sequence originates from a human donor who donated a stem cell graft to a child with combined immunodeficiency. CDR3 loop: CASSLSGQGYEQYF. DNA for the CDR3: TGCGCCAGCAGCTTGTCCGGACAGGGTTACGAGCAGTACTTC.